The rows below give T cell receptor beta chains drawn from one sample of a study of shared clonotypes between healthy human individuals. Assay: immunoSEQ multiplex PCR; the TCRdb copy retains only in-frame clones and omits some. The sample comprises 850,000 to 1,200,000 clones, about 75% of which are singletons, and about 1.5% rests with the top ten. Source material: memory CD4+ T cells sorted from blood. These receptors were taken from a man aged 18 to 30 in good health. Each CDR3 is given with its conserved first and last residue. The order of the fields is V gene, J gene, clone size, D gene, CDR3 DNA, CDR3 protein. The D gene is left open where the match is weak. Some rows have no size entry. The others give once, few or many, or a class for an expanded clone.

V gene: TRBV30
J gene: TRBJ2-1
clone size: few
D gene: TRBD2
CDR3 DNA: TGTGCCTGGAGGAAAGGGGCTAGCGGGAGGAACAATGAGCAGTTCTTC
CDR3 protein: CAWRKGASGRNNEQFF

V gene: TRBV6-5
J gene: TRBJ1-2
clone size: NA
D gene: TRBD1
CDR3 DNA: TGTGCCAGCAGAACTTTTACAGGGGAGAACTATGGCTACACCTTC
CDR3 protein: CASRTFTGENYGYTF

V gene: TRBV21-1
J gene: TRBJ2-5
clone size: NA
D gene: NA
CDR3 DNA: TGTGCCAGCAGCCTTTCCCCATCGGACATACAACAAGAGACCCAGTACTTC
CDR3 protein: CASSLSPSDIQQETQYF

V gene: TRBV10-2
J gene: TRBJ2-2
clone size: NA
D gene: TRBD1
CDR3 DNA: TGCGCCACCAGGATGGACAGGGGAGGCACCGGGGAGCTGTTTTTT
CDR3 protein: CATRMDRGGTGELFF

V gene: TRBV5-8
J gene: TRBJ1-4
clone size: NA
D gene: TRBD1
CDR3 DNA: TGTGCCAGCAGCTTGGCCGGACAGGGGGGTGAAAAACTGTTTTTT
CDR3 protein: CASSLAGQGGEKLFF

V gene: TRBV13
J gene: TRBJ2-2
clone size: NA
D gene: NA
CDR3 DNA: TGTGCCAGCAGCTTAGTCGCGAGGACCGGGGAGCTGTTTTTT
CDR3 protein: CASSLVARTGELFF

V gene: TRBV6-1
J gene: TRBJ1-3
clone size: few
D gene: TRBD1
CDR3 DNA: TGTGCCAGCAGTGGGACAGGGCGCAACTCTGGAAACACCATATATTTT
CDR3 protein: CASSGTGRNSGNTIYF

V gene: TRBV11-3
J gene: TRBJ2-3
clone size: NA
D gene: NA
CDR3 DNA: TGTGCCAGCAGCTTAGATGTTGATACGCAGTATTTT
CDR3 protein: CASSLDVDTQYF

V gene: TRBV20-1
J gene: TRBJ2-1
clone size: NA
D gene: NA
CDR3 DNA: TGCAGTGCTAGCGGATATGAGCAGTTCTTC
CDR3 protein: CSASGYEQFF

V gene: TRBV18
J gene: TRBJ2-5
clone size: NA
D gene: TRBD2
CDR3 DNA: TGTGCCAGCTCACCACGGGGCGCGGGAGCGGCTGGGGAGACCCAGTACTTC
CDR3 protein: CASSPRGAGAAGETQYF

V gene: TRBV19
J gene: TRBJ2-7
clone size: NA
D gene: NA
CDR3 DNA: TGTGCCAGTAGTCTTGACATCCGATACGAGCAGTACTTC
CDR3 protein: CASSLDIRYEQYF

V gene: TRBV28
J gene: TRBJ2-3
clone size: few
D gene: NA
CDR3 DNA: TGTGCCAGCAATCTAGGAGGGGGCACAGATACGCAGTATTTT
CDR3 protein: CASNLGGGTDTQYF

V gene: TRBV6-1
J gene: TRBJ1-5
clone size: NA
D gene: NA
CDR3 DNA: TGTGCCAGCAGTGAAAGGGCTTTTAGCAATCAGCCCCAGCATTTT
CDR3 protein: CASSERAFSNQPQHF

V gene: TRBV6-5
J gene: TRBJ2-1
clone size: NA
D gene: TRBD2
CDR3 DNA: TGTGCCAGCAGTCGCTCTAGCGGAGCTAATGAGCAGTTCTTC
CDR3 protein: CASSRSSGANEQFF

V gene: TRBV18
J gene: TRBJ1-5
clone size: NA
D gene: NA
CDR3 DNA: TGTGCCAGCTCACAAGAGCGAGGGCAGCCCCAGCATTTT
CDR3 protein: CASSQERGQPQHF

V gene: TRBV11-2
J gene: TRBJ2-7
clone size: NA
D gene: NA
CDR3 DNA: TGTGCCAGCAGCCAAATATACATCTACGAGCAGTACTTC
CDR3 protein: CASSQIYIYEQYF

V gene: TRBV2
J gene: TRBJ2-1
clone size: NA
D gene: TRBD2
CDR3 DNA: TGTGCCAGCAGTGCCGGGACTAGTGGGGGTGAGCAGTTCTTC
CDR3 protein: CASSAGTSGGEQFF

V gene: TRBV7-2
J gene: TRBJ1-6
clone size: NA
D gene: NA
CDR3 DNA: TGTGCCAGCAGCCCTAAGACACTGAGCTCCTATAATTCACCCCTCCACTTT
CDR3 protein: CASSPKTLSSYNSPLHF

V gene: TRBV7-2
J gene: TRBJ2-2
clone size: NA
D gene: NA
CDR3 DNA: TGTGCCAGCAGCTTAGGATCTACTATAGGGGAGCTGTTTTTT
CDR3 protein: CASSLGSTIGELFF

V gene: TRBV5-4
J gene: TRBJ1-2
clone size: NA
D gene: TRBD1
CDR3 DNA: TGTGCCAGCAGCTTGGCTTCGGGACAGGGCTATGGCTACACCTTC
CDR3 protein: CASSLASGQGYGYTF

V gene: TRBV2
J gene: TRBJ2-3
clone size: few
D gene: TRBD1
CDR3 DNA: TGTGCCAGCAGTGAAAGTTTTGGACAGGGAGCAGATACGCAGTATTTT
CDR3 protein: CASSESFGQGADTQYF

V gene: TRBV6-5
J gene: TRBJ2-5
clone size: NA
D gene: NA
CDR3 DNA: TGTGCCAGCGTGGGGCCCAACCAAGAGACCCAGTACTTC
CDR3 protein: CASVGPNQETQYF

V gene: TRBV6-5
J gene: TRBJ1-1
clone size: few
D gene: NA
CDR3 DNA: TGTGCCAGCCCAGTGAACACTGAAGCTTTCTTT
CDR3 protein: CASPVNTEAFF

V gene: TRBV5-4
J gene: TRBJ2-7
clone size: NA
D gene: NA
CDR3 DNA: TGTGCCAGCAGGCGGGGCCTAATCTACGAGCAGTACTTT
CDR3 protein: CASRRGLIYEQYF

V gene: TRBV28
J gene: TRBJ1-5
clone size: many
D gene: NA
CDR3 DNA: TGTGCCAGCAGTCCCCCCAGGGTGAAGAGTCAGCCCCAGCATTTT
CDR3 protein: CASSPPRVKSQPQHF

V gene: TRBV5-1
J gene: TRBJ1-6
clone size: few
D gene: TRBD1
CDR3 DNA: TGCGCCAGCAGCTTCGGGACAGGGAATTCACCCCTCCACTTT
CDR3 protein: CASSFGTGNSPLHF

V gene: TRBV18
J gene: TRBJ1-2
clone size: few
D gene: NA
CDR3 DNA: TGTGCCAGCTCACCACGAAATGAGGGAGGAAACTATGGCTACACCTTC
CDR3 protein: CASSPRNEGGNYGYTF